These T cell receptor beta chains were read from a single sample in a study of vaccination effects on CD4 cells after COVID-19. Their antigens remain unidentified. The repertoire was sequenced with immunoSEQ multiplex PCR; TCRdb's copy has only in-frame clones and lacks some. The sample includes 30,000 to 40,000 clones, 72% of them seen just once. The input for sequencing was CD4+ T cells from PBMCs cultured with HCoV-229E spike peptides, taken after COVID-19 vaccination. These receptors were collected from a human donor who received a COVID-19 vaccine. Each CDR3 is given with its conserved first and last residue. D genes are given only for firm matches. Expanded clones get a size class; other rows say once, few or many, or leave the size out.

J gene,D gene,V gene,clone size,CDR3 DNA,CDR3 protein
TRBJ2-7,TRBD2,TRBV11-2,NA,TGTGCCAGCAGCCCCCTTAGCGGGAGAATAACCTACGAGCAGTACTTC,CASSPLSGRITYEQYF
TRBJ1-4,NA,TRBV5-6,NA,TGTGCCAGCAGCTTCCTAAGGCTCGGGGCTAATGAAAAACTGTTTTTT,CASSFLRLGANEKLFF
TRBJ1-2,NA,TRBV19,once,TGTGCCAGTAGTCCGGAGGGAAGGGGTGGCTACACCTTC,CASSPEGRGGYTF
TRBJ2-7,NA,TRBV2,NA,TGTGCCAGCAGTGAATTATATCAGAGGCCCCTGGAATACGAGCAGTACTTC,CASSELYQRPLEYEQYF
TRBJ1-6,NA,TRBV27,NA,TGTGCCAGCACCTTCAGTCCGGACAGTAGCAATTCACCCCTCCACTTT,CASTFSPDSSNSPLHF
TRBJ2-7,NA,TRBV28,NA,TGTGCCAGCAGTTCCCCCTACGAGCAGTACTTC,CASSSPYEQYF
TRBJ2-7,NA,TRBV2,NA,TGTGCCAGCAGCGATGACAGCAATCGGTACTTC,CASSDDSNRYF
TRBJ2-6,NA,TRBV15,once,TGTGCCACCAGCAGAGGCGGGACGCTTAGCTCTGGGGCCAACGTCCTGACTTTC,CATSRGGTLSSGANVLTF
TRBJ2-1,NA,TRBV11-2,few,TGTGCCAGCAGCTTAAGAGGGAGTAGGATCGGTGAGCAGTTCTTC,CASSLRGSRIGEQFF
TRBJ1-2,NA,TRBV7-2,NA,TGTGCCAGCAGCTTAGAGACAGGTTTGGCCTACACCTTC,CASSLETGLAYTF
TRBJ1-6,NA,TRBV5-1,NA,TGCGCCAGCAGCCTACGACCGGGACGAGTCTCCGAGACACCCCTCCACTTT,CASSLRPGRVSETPLHF
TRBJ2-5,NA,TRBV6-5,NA,TGTGCCAGCAAGAGGGACCTCCAAGAGACCCAGTACTTC,CASKRDLQETQYF
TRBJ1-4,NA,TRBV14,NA,TGTGCCAGCAGCCCCTTGGGAGGCGGGGATGAAAAACTGTTTTTT,CASSPLGGGDEKLFF
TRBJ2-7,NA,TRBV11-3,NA,TGTGCCAGCAGCTCCAGGGACTCCTACGAGCAGTACTTC,CASSSRDSYEQYF
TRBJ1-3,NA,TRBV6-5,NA,TGTGCCAGCATCGCGGGCCAAATCTCTGGAAACACCATATATTTT,CASIAGQISGNTIYF
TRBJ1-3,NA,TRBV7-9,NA,TGTGCCAGCAGCCAATACTACACCATATATTTT,CASSQYYTIYF
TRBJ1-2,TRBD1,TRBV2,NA,TGTGCCAGCAGTGCGGGACAGGGTTTTTTGGGTGGCTACACCTTC,CASSAGQGFLGGYTF
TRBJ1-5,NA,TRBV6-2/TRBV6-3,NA,TGTGCCAGCAGTCAACAGGGTGTTCAGCCCCAGCATTTT,CASSQQGVQPQHF
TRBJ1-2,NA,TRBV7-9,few,TGTGCCAGCACCCGGGGTCCCCAGGGAATTGGTGGCTACACCTTC,CASTRGPQGIGGYTF